The 3 T cell receptor beta chains listed next were all sequenced from one sample in a study of preoperative IRX-2 immunotherapy in early breast cancer. Clones were read by immunoSEQ multiplex PCR, and TCRdb kept only the in-frame ones, dropping some. Counted here are approximately 98,000 clones, 86% occurring once; the ten biggest clones make up roughly 1.9%. Treatment denoted: preoperative locoregional IRX-2 cytokine immunotherapy. This specimen was tumor tissue, taken after IRX-2 immunotherapy. The source of these receptors is a human donor with breast cancer.

The V gene is TRBV29-1, the J gene TRBJ1-1; D uncertain. The CDR3 runs to 13 residues. CDR1 and CDR2 from the germline V gene are SQVTM and ANQGSEA. The germline V and J ends were trimmed by 3 bases and 9 bases, with 17 bases remaining between them. The CDR3 bases are TGCAGCGTTGACAGTGTTGAGGCGGTGAAAGCTTTCTTT. Translation gives CSVDSVEAVKAFF.

This clone was picked up one time. CDR3 bases: TGTGCCTGGAGTAGGCAGGGCAGCTATGGCTACACCTTC. As protein: CAWSRQGSYGYTF. The chain uses TRBV30 and TRBJ1-2; D is possibly TRBD1 (5 bases). The ends were cut back, 2 bases at V and 4 bases at J, with 11 bases in the middle. This CDR3 region has 13 residues. CDR1 is GTSNPN, CDR2 SVGIG, per germline (reference sequence). Looking up the rest from reference TRBV30 and TRBJ1-2 gives the full variable domain: SQTIHQWPATLVQPVGSPLSLECTVEGTSNPNLYWYRQAAGRGLQLLFYSVGIGQISSEVPQNLSASRPQDRQFILSSKKLLLSDSGFYLCAWSRQGSYGYTFGSGTRLTVV.

This clone was counted between two and nine times. At one boundary the junction diverges from the germline segment, which might be a read error. The V and J genes are TRBV6-8 and TRBJ2-4, with TRBD2 identical over 7 bases. The CDR3 consists of 20 residues. Germline loops: CDR1 MNHGY, CDR2 SAAAGT. CDR3 loop: CASSDSRLAAFCTPKNIQYF. The DNA of the CDR3 is TGTGCCAGCAGTGACTCTAGGCTAGCGGCCTTCTGTACTCCCAAAAACATTCAGTACTTC.